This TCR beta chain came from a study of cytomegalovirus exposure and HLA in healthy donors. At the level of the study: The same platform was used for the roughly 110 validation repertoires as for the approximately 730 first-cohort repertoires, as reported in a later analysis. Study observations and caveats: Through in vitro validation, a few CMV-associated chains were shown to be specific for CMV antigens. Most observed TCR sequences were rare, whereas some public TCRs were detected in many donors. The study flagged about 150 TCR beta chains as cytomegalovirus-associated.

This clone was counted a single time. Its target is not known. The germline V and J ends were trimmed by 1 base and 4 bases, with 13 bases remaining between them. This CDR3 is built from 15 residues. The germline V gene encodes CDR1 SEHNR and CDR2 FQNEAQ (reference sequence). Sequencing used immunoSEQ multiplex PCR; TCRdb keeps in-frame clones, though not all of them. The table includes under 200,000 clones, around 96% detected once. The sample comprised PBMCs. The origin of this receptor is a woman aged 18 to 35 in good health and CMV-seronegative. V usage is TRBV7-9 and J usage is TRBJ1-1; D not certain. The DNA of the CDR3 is TGTGCCAGCAGCTTAGTATGGCCATACCCCACTGAAGCTTTCTTT. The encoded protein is CASSLVWPYPTEAFF.